This passage covers 18 T cell receptor beta chains from one sample sequenced in a study of cytomegalovirus exposure and HLA in healthy donors. PCR primers comprised 60 Vbeta and 13 Jbeta primers. TCRdb's copy holds only in-frame clones and misses some; the assay was immunoSEQ multiplex PCR. The data hold 100,000 to 150,000 clones, with approximately 81% observed a single time. The sequenced material came from PBMCs. These receptors were collected from a man aged 18 to 35 in good health and CMV-seropositive.

This clone was recorded a few times. The chain couples TRBV6-5 to TRBJ1-1; D is possibly TRBD1 (6 bases). The CDR3 contains 13 residues. Germline V gene lookup returns CDR1 MNHEY and CDR2 SVGAGI. Trimming took off 5 bases at V and 3 bases at J, with 10 bases between the two ends. The CDR3 region is CASSGRGDTEAFF. CDR3 nucleotide sequence: TGTGCCAGCAGTGGCAGGGGTGACACTGAAGCTTTCTTT.

The chain recombines TRBV30 with TRBJ2-2; a possible D gene is TRBD1 (5 bases). CDR3 length: 15 residues. Germline V gives CDR1 GTSNPN, CDR2 SVGIG (reference sequence). V lost 5 bases to trimming and J lost 1 base, with 14 bases between them. This CDR3 is CAWGATARNTGELFF. The CDR3 DNA reads TGTGCCTGGGGGGCTACGGCAAGGAACACCGGGGAGCTGTTTTTT. Full variable domain (missing parts from reference TRBV30 and TRBJ2-2): SQTIHQWPATLVQPVGSPLSLECTVEGTSNPNLYWYRQAAGRGLQLLFYSVGIGQISSEVPQNLSASRPQDRQFILSSKKLLLSDSGFYLCAWGATARNTGELFFGEGSRLTVL.

The chain recombines TRBV15 with TRBJ2-3, with unresolved D. The V and J ends lost 3 bases and 2 bases respectively, with 9 bases between them. This CDR3 comprises 14 residues. Per germline, CDR1 LNHNV and CDR2 YYDKDF (reference sequence). CDR3 in DNA: TGTGCCACCAGCAGTCAACGGTTCACAGATACGCAGTATTTT. It yields the protein CATSSQRFTDTQYF.

The CDR3 is CASSFTSGLADNQETQYF. CDR3 DNA: TGCGCCAGCAGCTTCACATCAGGACTAGCGGATAACCAAGAGACCCAGTACTTC. The genes are TRBV5-1 and TRBJ2-5, with 10 bases matching TRBD2. Germline lookup yields CDR1 SGHRS and CDR2 YFSETQ. The V gene end was trimmed by 2 bases and the J gene end by 0 bases; junction bases not matched to a gene: 10. The CDR3 has 18 amino acids.

This clone has only a few counts. The chain recombines TRBV5-5 with TRBJ2-6; 7 bases line up with TRBD1. Germline V lookup: CDR1 SGHKS, CDR2 YYEKEE (reference sequence). The V and J ends lost 0 bases and 1 base, in that order; junction bases with no gene match: 1. This CDR3 region has 16 residues. CDR3 sequence reads: CASSLGQGSGANVLTF. DNA for the CDR3: TGTGCCAGCAGCTTGGGACAGGGTTCTGGGGCCAACGTCCTGACTTTC.

There are a few counts of this clone. The V gene is TRBV2, the J gene TRBJ1-1, with D hard to call. CDR3 length equals 18 residues. The germline V and J ends were trimmed by 5 bases and 5 bases, with 27 bases remaining between them. The germline V gene encodes CDR1 SNHLY and CDR2 FYNNEI. DNA of the CDR3: TGTGCCAGCAGTATCACGGGGAGGCAAACTTATTTAGGAACTGAAGCTTTCTTT. The encoded protein is CASSITGRQTYLGTEAFF. Full variable domain (missing parts from reference TRBV2 and TRBJ1-1): EPEVTQTPSHQVTQMGQEVILRCVPISNHLYFYWYRQILGQKVEFLVSFYNNEISEKSEIFDDQFSVERPDGSNFTLKIRSTKLEDSAMYFCASSITGRQTYLGTEAFFGQGTRLTVV.

The genes are TRBV4-2 and TRBJ2-1; a possible D gene is TRBD2 (5 bases). From germline, CDR1 is LGHNA and CDR2 YNFKEQ. This CDR3 is built from 17 residues. The V gene lost 0 bases and the J gene lost 2 bases, with 14 bases spanning the gap. In DNA form, the CDR3 reads TGTGCCAGCAGCCAAGAGTGGGCTGCGGGTACCTACAATGAGCAGTTCTTC. It codes for CASSQEWAAGTYNEQFF.

The CDR3 nucleotides are TGCGCCAGCAGCGCAACAACAGGGTACGATGGCTACACCTTC. Protein: CASSATTGYDGYTF. The rearrangement joins TRBV4-3 to TRBJ1-2, with D perhaps TRBD1 (6 bases). V was shortened by 5 bases and J by 6 bases, with 16 bases between the two germline ends. Germline lookup yields CDR1 LGHNA and CDR2 YSLEER. The CDR3 covers 14 residues.

This sequence joins TRBV6-5 and TRBJ2-1; D is undetermined. CDR1 and CDR2 (germline): MNHEY, SVGAGI. There are 14 residues in the CDR3. Between the trimmed V and J ends, which lost 4 bases and 0 bases, there was a span of 7 bases. The CDR3 bases are TGTGCCAGCAGTTTACTGAGCTCCTACAATGAGCAGTTCTTC. Protein product: CASSLLSSYNEQFF.

This clone was seen only a few times. In DNA, the CDR3 is TGCGCCAGCAGCTCCCGGGACAGGGGCCCAGATACGCAGTATTTT. It is translated as CASSSRDRGPDTQYF. The chain couples TRBV5-1 to TRBJ2-3, with TRBD1 identical over 10 bases. CDR1 and CDR2 from the germline V gene are SGHRS and YFSETQ. There are 15 residues in the CDR3. V trimming: 3 bases; J trimming: 4 bases; junction bases outside the gene matches: 5.

The chain joins TRBV5-1 to TRBJ1-1; perhaps TRBD1 as D (5 bases). V lost 4 bases to trimming and J lost 1 base, with 11 bases between them. The germline gives CDR1 SGHRS, CDR2 YFSETQ. The CDR3 contains 14 residues. The CDR3 region is CASSRQNPNTEAFF. The CDR3, as DNA: TGCGCCAGCAGCCGACAGAACCCGAACACTGAAGCTTTCTTT.

The V and J genes are TRBV10-3 and TRBJ2-5, with D possibly TRBD2 on 5 matching bases. The germline V and J ends were trimmed by 4 bases and 2 bases, with 8 bases remaining between them. Germline-derived CDR1 and CDR2 are ENHRY and SYGVKD. CDR3 size: 13 residues. CDR3 region: CAISAEEQETQYF. The DNA for the CDR3 is TGTGCCATCAGTGCGGAGGAACAAGAGACCCAGTACTTC.

The chain is built from TRBV6-5 and TRBJ2-3, with 7 bases aligning to TRBD1. From germline, CDR1 is MNHEY and CDR2 SVGAGI. Germline trimming cut 10 bases from V and 6 bases from J; bases unmatched to any gene: 16. This CDR3 has 15 amino acids. CDR3 DNA sequence: TGTGCCACCACAGGGGACGAGGGCCCCCCGGATACGCAGTATTTT. It specifies CATTGDEGPPDTQYF.

J is TRBJ1-2 and V is TRBV9; 7 bases agree with TRBD1. V lost 0 bases to trimming and J lost 4 bases; unmatched junction nucleotides: 6. The CDR3 covers 15 residues. Germline assignment: CDR1 SGDLS and CDR2 YYNGEE. The CDR3 here is CASSVDEGAGYGYTF. The DNA for the CDR3 is TGTGCCAGCAGCGTAGATGAGGGGGCAGGCTATGGCTACACCTTC. Filled out from reference TRBV9 and TRBJ1-2, the complete variable domain reads DSGVTQTPKHLITATGQRVTLRCSPRSGDLSVYWYQQSLDQGLQFLIQYYNGEERAKGNILERFSAQQFPDLHSELNLSSLELGDSALYFCASSVDEGAGYGYTFGSGTRLTVV.

Note on this clone: A read error may produce the germline difference seen at one junction end. Other DNA sequences in the same sample also yield this CDR3. CDR3 protein: CASSPHSPASGSEQYF. The CDR3 DNA reads as TGCGCCAGCTCACCACACAGTCCGGCATCTGGCTCCGAGCAGTACTTC. This rearrangement joins TRBV18 to TRBJ2-7; D unclear. Germline CDR1 and CDR2: KGHSH and LQKENI. The CDR3 sequence is 16 residues long.

The rearrangement joins TRBV27 to TRBJ2-7, with D possibly being TRBD2 (6 bases). The CDR3 totals 13 residues. Germline lookup yields CDR1 MNHEY and CDR2 SMNVEV (reference sequence). Trimming removed 4 bases from V and 6 bases from J, with 13 bases in between. DNA of the CDR3: TGTGCCAGCAGTTCCCGCACTAGCTCCGAGCAGTACTTC. Amino acid sequence: CASSSRTSSEQYF.

The rearrangement uses TRBV5-1 and TRBJ2-5; D possibly corresponds to TRBD2 (6 bases). Germline V gene lookup returns CDR1 SGHRS and CDR2 YFSETQ. V was trimmed by 0 bases and J by 5 bases, leaving 11 bases between them. The CDR3 spans 14 residues. CDR3 nucleotide sequence: TGCGCCAGCAGCTTGGCCGGGGGTCCGGAGACCCAGTACTTC. As protein: CASSLAGGPETQYF.

The genes are TRBV4-1 and TRBJ2-2, with 12 bases identical to TRBD1. V lost 4 bases to trimming and J lost 6 bases; unmatched junction nucleotides: 15. Germline CDR1 is MGHRA and CDR2 is YSYEKL. The CDR3 length is 19 residues. The CDR3 sequence: CASSLTPGQGARGAGELFF. CDR3 in DNA: TGCGCCAGCAGCCTGACACCGGGACAGGGGGCGCGGGGGGCCGGGGAGCTGTTTTTT.